The subject of this entry is one TCR beta chain. This record comes from a study of blood T cell repertoires in COVID-19. On the study more broadly: Acute and convalescent COVID-19 samples came from the United States, Italy and Spain. Sample material is recorded as cDNA or gDNA derived from T cells, B-cell-depleted T cells, or PBMCs.

V was clipped by 3 bases and J by 0 bases, with 7 bases between them. CDR3 length: 14 amino acids. CDR1 is LNHDA and CDR2 is SQIVND in the germline V gene (reference sequence). As originally analysed: Estimation of nucleated cell counts was performed using reference gene primer amplification. TCRdb's copy holds only in-frame clones and misses some; the assay was immunoSEQ multiplex PCR. That table furnishes V, J and clone size, whereas the DNA furnished D and trimming. In the table there are 90,000 to 150,000 clones, around four fifths of which are singletons. The source is a human donor in a cohort sampled during active COVID-19. The sequencing input was peripheral blood. The rearrangement uses TRBV19 and TRBJ2-3, with unresolved D. CDR3 sequence: CASSMGRSTDTQYF. CDR3 nucleotide sequence: TGTGCCAGTAGTATGGGCAGGAGCACAGATACGCAGTATTTT.